Listed here are 6 T cell receptor beta chains from one sample, sequenced in a study of cytotoxic CD8 clonotypes in ibrutinib-treated CLL. Sequenced by immunoSEQ multiplex PCR; TCRdb stores in-frame clones only, minus some. The sample lists about 120,000 clones; roughly 57% were seen once. Specimen: PBMCs, collected after 24 months of ibrutinib treatment. These receptors all come from a human donor with chronic lymphocytic leukemia.

The chain couples TRBV6-6 to TRBJ1-3, with D unclear. The CDR3 totals 15 residues. Germline loops: CDR1 MNHNY, CDR2 SVGAGI (reference sequence). With 5 bases removed from V and 0 bases from J, the gap between germline ends came to 11 bases. CDR3 amino acids: CASSRSDSSGNTIYF. CDR3 sequence (DNA): TGTGCCAGCAGTCGCAGTGATAGCTCTGGAAACACCATATATTTT.

This clone was seen more than once but under ten times. The genes are TRBV2 and TRBJ1-6; TRBD1 aligns across 8 bases. The CDR3 runs 14 residues. The germline V gene encodes CDR1 SNHLY and CDR2 FYNNEI. V lost 5 bases to trimming and J lost 9 bases; unmatched junction nucleotides: 6. CDR3 in amino acids: CASSITGGVSPLHF. The CDR3 DNA reads TGTGCCAGCAGTATTACAGGGGGAGTTTCACCCCTCCACTTT.

This rearrangement joins TRBV2 to TRBJ1-3, with TRBD1 matching 7 bases. V shed 7 bases and J 4 bases; nucleotides not matched to a gene: 4. This CDR3 comprises 13 residues. Germline loops: CDR1 SNHLY, CDR2 FYNNEI. CDR3 coding DNA: TGTGCCAGCAAGGGGACAGCAGGAAACACCATATATTTT. It translates to CASKGTAGNTIYF.

This clone was found a few times. This chain joins TRBV4-3 and TRBJ2-7, with TRBD1 identical over 11 bases. V trimming: 4 bases; J trimming: 4 bases; junction bases outside the gene matches: 9. CDR3 length equals 16 residues. Germline-derived CDR1 and CDR2 are LGHNA and YSLEER. The CDR3 DNA reads as TGCGCCAGCAGCCTAACGACCGGGACAGGGGGTTACGAGCAGTACTTC. This gives the protein CASSLTTGTGGYEQYF.

This chain uses TRBV5-4 with TRBJ2-1; D tentatively reads TRBD1 or TRBD2 (5 bases each). The CDR3 totals 16 residues. CDR1 and CDR2 (germline): SGHNT, YYREEE (reference sequence). The V gene lost 2 bases and the J gene lost 5 bases, with 17 bases spanning the gap. The CDR3 nucleotides read TGTGCCAGCAGCTTCGTCCTTAACGGGGCAAACAATGAGCAGTTCTTC. Translated, it gives CASSFVLNGANNEQFF.

V and J are TRBV7-9 and TRBJ1-1; TRBD1 agrees at 12 bases. The CDR3 has 14 residues. V gave up 5 bases and J gave up 5 bases; unmatched junction bases: 3. Germline CDR1 SEHNR, CDR2 FQNEAQ (reference sequence). The CDR3 bases are TGTGCCAGCAGCGGGACAGGGGGCGAGACTGAAGCTTTCTTT. Amino acids: CASSGTGGETEAFF.